Listed below are T cell receptor beta chains from one sample, sequenced in a study of blood T cells in healthy people across ages. TCRdb recomputed calls from the 5' RACE reads with MiXCR, one row per CDR3 protein. This table has hundreds of thousands of distinct CDR3 sequences, 58% appearing once. The source material was blood. All receptors derive from a man in his 60s in good health. Both conserved end residues are part of each CDR3. Fields, in order: CDR3 protein, CDR3 DNA, D gene, clone size, V gene, J gene. D genes are given only for firm matches. Clone size appears in some rows only: once, few, many, or a class for an expanded clone.

CDR3 protein: CASSQGPGSGQDYGYTF; CDR3 DNA: TGTGCCAGCAGCCAAGGTCCCGGGTCGGGACAGGACTATGGCTACACCTTC; D gene: TRBD1; clone size: -; V gene: TRBV3-1; J gene: TRBJ1-2
CDR3 protein: CASSFGASGYEQYF; CDR3 DNA: TGTGCCAGCTCATTCGGGGCTAGCGGGTACGAGCAGTACTTC; D gene: TRBD2; clone size: -; V gene: TRBV18; J gene: TRBJ2-7
CDR3 protein: CASSLSVQGDQPQHF; CDR3 DNA: TGTGCCAGCAGCTTATCAGTACAGGGGGATCAGCCCCAGCATTTT; D gene: TRBD1; clone size: -; V gene: TRBV11-2; J gene: TRBJ1-5
CDR3 protein: CACSRYTEAFF; CDR3 DNA: TGTGCCTGCAGCCGATACACTGAAGCTTTCTTT; D gene: -; clone size: -; V gene: TRBV4-2; J gene: TRBJ1-1
CDR3 protein: CATSRQNSGYGYTF; CDR3 DNA: TGTGCCACCAGCAGACAAAACTCGGGCTATGGCTACACCTTC; D gene: -; clone size: few; V gene: TRBV15; J gene: TRBJ1-2
CDR3 protein: CASSLDRAQNIQYF; CDR3 DNA: TGTGCCAGCAGCTTAGACAGGGCCCAAAACATTCAGTACTTC; D gene: -; clone size: -; V gene: TRBV7-2; J gene: TRBJ2-4
CDR3 protein: CASSSAGGHGNEQFF; CDR3 DNA: TGTGCCAGCAGCTCAGCGGGGGGGCACGGCAATGAGCAGTTCTTC; D gene: TRBD2; clone size: -; V gene: TRBV7-2; J gene: TRBJ2-1
CDR3 protein: CSARYNTEAFF; CDR3 DNA: TGCAGTGCTAGATATAACACTGAAGCTTTCTTT; D gene: -; clone size: -; V gene: TRBV20-1; J gene: TRBJ1-1
CDR3 protein: CASSLTGAAVVTEAFF; CDR3 DNA: TGTGCCAGCAGCTTAACAGGGGCCGCGGTAGTCACTGAAGCTTTCTTT; D gene: TRBD1; clone size: -; V gene: TRBV7-9; J gene: TRBJ1-1
CDR3 protein: CASSVTPGRAGETQYF; CDR3 DNA: TGTGCCAGCAGCGTAACCCCTGGCAGGGCGGGAGAGACCCAGTACTTC; D gene: -; clone size: -; V gene: TRBV9; J gene: TRBJ2-5
CDR3 protein: CSAKGGLNYGYTF; CDR3 DNA: TGCAGTGCGAAGGGAGGACTAAACTATGGCTACACCTTC; D gene: -; clone size: few; V gene: TRBV20-1; J gene: TRBJ1-2
CDR3 protein: CARKGRRYGYTF; CDR3 DNA: TGCGCCAGGAAGGGGCGACGTTATGGCTACACCTTC; D gene: -; clone size: -; V gene: TRBV10-1; J gene: TRBJ1-2
CDR3 protein: CSATGAGEQYF; CDR3 DNA: TGCAGTGCTACAGGGGCGGGCGAGCAGTACTTC; D gene: -; clone size: once; V gene: TRBV20-1; J gene: TRBJ2-7
CDR3 protein: CASSYGQVQGETQYF; CDR3 DNA: TGTGCCAGCAGTTACGGACAGGTCCAGGGAGAGACCCAGTACTTC; D gene: TRBD1; clone size: few; V gene: TRBV6-5; J gene: TRBJ2-5
CDR3 protein: CSARDASRPYEQYF; CDR3 DNA: TGCAGTGCTAGAGATGCTAGCCGACCCTACGAGCAGTACTTC; D gene: -; clone size: -; V gene: TRBV20-1; J gene: TRBJ2-7
CDR3 protein: CASSIPGGARQPQHF; CDR3 DNA: TGTGCCAGCAGTATACCAGGGGGCGCGAGGCAGCCCCAGCATTTT; D gene: TRBD1; clone size: -; V gene: TRBV6-2/TRBV6-3; J gene: TRBJ1-5
CDR3 protein: CASSSDRDREETQYF; CDR3 DNA: TGTGCCAGCAGCTCCGACCGGGACAGGGAAGAGACCCAGTACTTC; D gene: TRBD1; clone size: -; V gene: TRBV5-7; J gene: TRBJ2-5
CDR3 protein: CASTLGVRTGAAEAFF; CDR3 DNA: TGTGCCAGCACCCTAGGGGTTCGGACAGGGGCCGCTGAAGCTTTCTTT; D gene: TRBD1; clone size: -; V gene: TRBV12-3/TRBV12-4; J gene: TRBJ1-1
CDR3 protein: CASSPQAGSDTEAFF; CDR3 DNA: TGCGCCAGCAGCCCCCAGGCGGGGTCCGACACTGAAGCTTTCTTT; D gene: -; clone size: -; V gene: TRBV5-1; J gene: TRBJ1-1
CDR3 protein: CSELRGETQYF; CDR3 DNA: TGCAGCGAGCTGCGGGGAGAGACCCAGTACTTC; D gene: -; clone size: -; V gene: TRBV29-1; J gene: TRBJ2-5
CDR3 protein: CASSLGASNTEAFF; CDR3 DNA: TGCGCCAGCAGCTTGGGGGCGTCGAACACTGAAGCTTTCTTT; D gene: -; clone size: -; V gene: TRBV5-1; J gene: TRBJ1-1